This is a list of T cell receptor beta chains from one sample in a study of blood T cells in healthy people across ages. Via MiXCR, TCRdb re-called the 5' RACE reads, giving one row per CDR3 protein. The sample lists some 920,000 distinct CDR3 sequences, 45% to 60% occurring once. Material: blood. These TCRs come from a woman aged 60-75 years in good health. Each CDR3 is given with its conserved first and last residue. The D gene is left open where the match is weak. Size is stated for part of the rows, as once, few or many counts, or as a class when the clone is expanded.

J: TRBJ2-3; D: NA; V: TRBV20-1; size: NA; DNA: TGCAGTGCAACCAACTCGGGCAGGGGTCAGGCAGATACGCAGTATTTT; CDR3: CSATNSGRGQADTQYF
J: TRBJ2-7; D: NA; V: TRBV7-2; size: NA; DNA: TGTGCCAGCAGCTTAGTGTGGCAGGAGGTCGAGCAGTACTTC; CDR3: CASSLVWQEVEQYF
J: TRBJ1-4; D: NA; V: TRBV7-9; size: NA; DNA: TGTGCCAGCAGCCCAGGTATCACTAATGAAAAACTGTTTTTT; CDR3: CASSPGITNEKLFF
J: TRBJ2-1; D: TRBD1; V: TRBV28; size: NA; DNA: TGTGCCAGCAGTTTCGCAGGGGGTATGATCAATGAGCAGTTCTTC; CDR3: CASSFAGGMINEQFF
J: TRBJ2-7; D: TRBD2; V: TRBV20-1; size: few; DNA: TGCAGTGCTAGAGATTGGGAGACTAGCGGTAGCTCCTACGAGCAGTACTTC; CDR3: CSARDWETSGSSYEQYF
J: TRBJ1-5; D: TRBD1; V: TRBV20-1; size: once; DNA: TGCAGTGCTAGCCGAGACCAGGGGGAGAAAAGGCCCCAGCATTTT; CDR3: CSASRDQGEKRPQHF
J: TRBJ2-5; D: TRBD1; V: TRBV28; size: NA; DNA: TGTGCCAGCAGTACCGTGGACAGGGTAAGGGAGACCCAGTACTTC; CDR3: CASSTVDRVRETQYF
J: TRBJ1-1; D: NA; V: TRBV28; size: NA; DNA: TGTGCCAGCAGCGAATTATCTTCTGAAGCTTTCTTT; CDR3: CASSELSSEAFF
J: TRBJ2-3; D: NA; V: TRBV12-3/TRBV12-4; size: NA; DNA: TGTGCCAGCAGTTCAACTATGACTAGCACAGATACGCAGTATTTT; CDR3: CASSSTMTSTDTQYF
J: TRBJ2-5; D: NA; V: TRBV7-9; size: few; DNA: TGTGCCAGCAGCTTCATTACCCAGGGATACGAGACCCAGTACTTC; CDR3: CASSFITQGYETQYF
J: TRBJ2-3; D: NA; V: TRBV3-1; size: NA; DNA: TGTGCCAGCAGCCAAGGGGAGTTCAGCGGTAGCACAGATACGCAGTATTTT; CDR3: CASSQGEFSGSTDTQYF
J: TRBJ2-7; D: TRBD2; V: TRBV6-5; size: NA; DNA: TGTGCCAGCAGTTCCATTCGGCCAGGGGGCTGGACTAGCGGGAGGGGCGAGCAGTACTTC; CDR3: CASSSIRPGGWTSGRGEQYF
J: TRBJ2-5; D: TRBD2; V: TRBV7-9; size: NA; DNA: TGTGCCAGCAGCTTACCAAGAATAGCGGGAGGGCCGCAAGAGCAGTACTTC; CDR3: CASSLPRIAGGPQEQYF
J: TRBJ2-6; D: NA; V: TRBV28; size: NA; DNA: TGTGCCAACAGCCCCATTGGGAACGGCCCCGAATCTATGGGGGCCAACGTCCTGACTTTC; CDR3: CANSPIGNGPESMGANVLTF
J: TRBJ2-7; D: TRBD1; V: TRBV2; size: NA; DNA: TGTGCCAGCAGGGTCGGACAGGGGGAGCAGTACTTC; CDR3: CASRVGQGEQYF
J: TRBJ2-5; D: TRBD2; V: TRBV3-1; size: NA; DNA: TGTGCCAGCAGCCCAGCAGGACTAGCGGCTTACAATGAGCAGTACTTC; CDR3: CASSPAGLAAYNEQYF
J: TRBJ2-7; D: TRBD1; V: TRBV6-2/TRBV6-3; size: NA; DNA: TGTCCCAGCAGTTTACCCCGGGACAGGGTCTACGAGCAGTACTTC; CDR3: CPSSLPRDRVYEQYF
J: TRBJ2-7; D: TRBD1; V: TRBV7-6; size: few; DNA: TGTGCCAGCAGCTTAGTCCCCCCGGGACAGGGGGCGCGTTTCGAGCAGTACTTC; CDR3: CASSLVPPGQGARFEQYF
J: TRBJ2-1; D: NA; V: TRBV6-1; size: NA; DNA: TGTGCCAGCAGTGAAGGAGGGGGGCGCAGTAGGCTGTTCTTC; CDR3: CASSEGGGRSRLFF
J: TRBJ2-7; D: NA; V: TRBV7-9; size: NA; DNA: TGTGCCAGCAGCTTAGCTCAGGGACTGACGTCCAACGAGCAGTACTTC; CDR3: CASSLAQGLTSNEQYF
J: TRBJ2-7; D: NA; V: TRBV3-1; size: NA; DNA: TGTGCCAGCAGCCAGACCAGACTCCGGAGCGAGCAGTACTTC; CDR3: CASSQTRLRSEQYF
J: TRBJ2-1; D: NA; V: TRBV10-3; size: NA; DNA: TGTGCCATCAGTCCTAACAATGAGCAGTTCTTC; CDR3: CAISPNNEQFF
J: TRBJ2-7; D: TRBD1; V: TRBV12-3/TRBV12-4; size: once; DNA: TGTGCCAGCAGGGGGGACAGCCTCTCCTACGAGCAGTACTTC; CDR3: CASRGDSLSYEQYF
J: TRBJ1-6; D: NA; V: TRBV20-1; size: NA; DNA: TGCAGTGCTAGGGGGGACCGAAGCAAACTAAGTTCACTCCTCCACTTT; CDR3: CSARGDRSKLSSLLHF
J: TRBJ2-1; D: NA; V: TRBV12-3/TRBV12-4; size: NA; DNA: TGTGCCAGCAGTACACAAACTGGACTTGAGCAGTTCTTC; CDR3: CASSTQTGLEQFF
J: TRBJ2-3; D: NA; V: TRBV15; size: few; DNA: TGTGCCACCAGCAGAGCCCCCTTAGCTGCCACAGATACGCAGTATTTT; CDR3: CATSRAPLAATDTQYF
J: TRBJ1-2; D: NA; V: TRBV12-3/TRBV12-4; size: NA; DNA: TGTGCCAGCAGTTTGGGCGCGGTAAACTATGGCTACACCTTC; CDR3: CASSLGAVNYGYTF
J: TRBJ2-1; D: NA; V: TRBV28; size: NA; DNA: TGTGCCAGCAGTCTGACCCGTGGGAGTGGGGACAATGAGCAGTTCTTC; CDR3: CASSLTRGSGDNEQFF
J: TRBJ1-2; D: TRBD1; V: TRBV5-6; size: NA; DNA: TGTGCCAGCAGCTTGCGGGCAGGGGGAGGCTATGGCTACACCTTC; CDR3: CASSLRAGGGYGYTF